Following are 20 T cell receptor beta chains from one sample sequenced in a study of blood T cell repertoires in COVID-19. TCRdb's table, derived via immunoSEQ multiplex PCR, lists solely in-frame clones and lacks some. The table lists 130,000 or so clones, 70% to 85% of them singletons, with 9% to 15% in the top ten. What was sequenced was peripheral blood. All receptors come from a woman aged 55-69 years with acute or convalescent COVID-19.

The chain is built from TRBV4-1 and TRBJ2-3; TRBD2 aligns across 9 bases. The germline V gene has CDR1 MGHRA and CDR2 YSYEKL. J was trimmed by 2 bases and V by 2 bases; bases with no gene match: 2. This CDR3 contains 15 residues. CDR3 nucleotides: TGCGCCAGCAGCCAAAGCGGGGGGCCCACAGATACGCAGTATTTT. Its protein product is CASSQSGGPTDTQYF.

Here the CDR3 reads CATSLEGNQPQHF. The CDR3 DNA reads TGTGCCACCAGTTTAGAGGGAAATCAGCCCCAGCATTTT. The chain links TRBV24-1 to TRBJ1-5; no clear D. From germline, CDR1 is KGHDR and CDR2 SFDVKD. The CDR3 runs 13 residues. V lost 6 bases and J 4 bases, leaving 9 bases between the germline ends.

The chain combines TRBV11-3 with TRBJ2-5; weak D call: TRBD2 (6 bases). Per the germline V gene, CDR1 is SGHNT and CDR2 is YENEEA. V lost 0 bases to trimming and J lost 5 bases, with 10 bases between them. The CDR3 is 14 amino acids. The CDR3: CASSLDPSAETQYF. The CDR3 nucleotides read TGTGCCAGCAGCTTAGACCCTAGCGCGGAGACCCAGTACTTC.

The DNA for the CDR3 is TGTGCCAGCAGTTTTAGGGACAGGGTGATTTTGTATGGCTACACCTTC. It codes for CASSFRDRVILYGYTF. The chain links TRBV28 to TRBJ1-2; TRBD1 agrees at 9 bases. The CDR3 is 16 residues long. Germline V gene sequence: CDR1 MDHEN, CDR2 SYDVKM. Trimming cost V 3 bases and J 5 bases; bases outside gene matches: 10.

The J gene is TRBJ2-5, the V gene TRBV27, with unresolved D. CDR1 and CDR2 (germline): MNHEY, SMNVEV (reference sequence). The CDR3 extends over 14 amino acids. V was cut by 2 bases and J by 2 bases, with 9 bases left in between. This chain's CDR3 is CASSLKSRQETQYF. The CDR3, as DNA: TGTGCCAGCAGTTTAAAGTCCAGACAAGAGACCCAGTACTTC.

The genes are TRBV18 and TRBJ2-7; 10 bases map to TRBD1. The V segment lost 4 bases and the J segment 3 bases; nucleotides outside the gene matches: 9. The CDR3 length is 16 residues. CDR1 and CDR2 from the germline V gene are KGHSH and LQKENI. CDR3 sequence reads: CASSLQPGTGVYEQYF. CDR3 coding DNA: TGTGCCAGCTCACTTCAACCCGGGACAGGGGTCTACGAGCAGTACTTC. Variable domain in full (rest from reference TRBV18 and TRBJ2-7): NAGVMQNPRHLVRRRGQEARLRCSPMKGHSHVYWYRQLPEEGLKFMVYLQKENIIDESGMPKERFSAEFPKEGPSILRIQQVVRGDSAAYFCASSLQPGTGVYEQYFGPGTRLTVT.

CDR3 sequence reads: CAISEQEFTEAFF. CDR3 in DNA: TGTGCCATCAGTGAACAGGAATTCACTGAAGCTTTCTTT. The rearrangement links TRBV10-3 to TRBJ1-1; D is possibly TRBD1 (5 bases). Between the trimmed V and J ends, which lost 3 bases and 4 bases, there was a span of 9 bases. The CDR3 sequence is 13 residues long. Germline V gives CDR1 ENHRY, CDR2 SYGVKD.

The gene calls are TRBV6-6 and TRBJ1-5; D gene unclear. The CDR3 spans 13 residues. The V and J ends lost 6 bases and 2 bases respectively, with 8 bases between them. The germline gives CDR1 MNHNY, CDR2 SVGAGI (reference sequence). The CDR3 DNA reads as TGTGCCAGCAGGGCCCAGGGCAATCAGCCCCAGCATTTT. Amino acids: CASRAQGNQPQHF.

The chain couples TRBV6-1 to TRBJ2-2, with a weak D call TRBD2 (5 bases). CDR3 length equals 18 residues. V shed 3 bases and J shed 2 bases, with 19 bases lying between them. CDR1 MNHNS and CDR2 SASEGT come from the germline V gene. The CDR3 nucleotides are TGTGCCAGCAGTGATAGAATCATCCGCCGGACTAACACCGGGGAGCTGTTTTTT. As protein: CASSDRIIRRTNTGELFF.

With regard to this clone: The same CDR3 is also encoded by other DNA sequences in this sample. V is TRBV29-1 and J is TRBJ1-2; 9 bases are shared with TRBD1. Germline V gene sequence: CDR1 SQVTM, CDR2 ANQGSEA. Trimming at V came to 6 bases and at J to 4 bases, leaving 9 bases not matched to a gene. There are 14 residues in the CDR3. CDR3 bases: TGCAGCGTCTCCGGACAGGGGAGCTCCTATGGCTACACCTTC. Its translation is CSVSGQGSSYGYTF. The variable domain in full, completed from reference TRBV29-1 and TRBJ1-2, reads SAVISQKPSRDICQRGTSLTIQCQVDSQVTMMFWYRQQPGQSLTLIATANQGSEATYESGFVIDKFPISRPNLTFSTLTVSNMSPEDSSIYLCSVSGQGSSYGYTFGSGTRLTVV.

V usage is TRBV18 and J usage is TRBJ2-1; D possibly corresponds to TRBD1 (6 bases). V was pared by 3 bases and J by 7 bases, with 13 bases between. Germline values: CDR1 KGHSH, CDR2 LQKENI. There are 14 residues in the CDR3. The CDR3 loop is CASSPENRANEQFF. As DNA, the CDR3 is TGTGCCAGCTCACCCGAAAACAGGGCGAATGAGCAGTTCTTC.

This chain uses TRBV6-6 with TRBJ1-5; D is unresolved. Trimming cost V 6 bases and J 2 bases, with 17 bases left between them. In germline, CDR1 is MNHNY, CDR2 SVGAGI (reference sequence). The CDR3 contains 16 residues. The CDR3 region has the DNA TGTGCCAGCAGCAACCCCCTGGGCGCCGGCAATCAGCCCCAGCATTTT. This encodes CASSNPLGAGNQPQHF.

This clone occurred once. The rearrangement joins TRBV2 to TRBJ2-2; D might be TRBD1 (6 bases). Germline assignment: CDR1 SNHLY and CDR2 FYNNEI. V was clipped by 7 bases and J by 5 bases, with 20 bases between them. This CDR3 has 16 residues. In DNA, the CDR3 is TGTGCCAGCACCTATAGAGGATGGGGGCAAACCGGGGAGCTGTTTTTT. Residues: CASTYRGWGQTGELFF. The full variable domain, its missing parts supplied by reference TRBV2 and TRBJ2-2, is EPEVTQTPSHQVTQMGQEVILRCVPISNHLYFYWYRQILGQKVEFLVSFYNNEISEKSEIFDDQFSVERPDGSNFTLKIRSTKLEDSAMYFCASTYRGWGQTGELFFGEGSRLTVL.

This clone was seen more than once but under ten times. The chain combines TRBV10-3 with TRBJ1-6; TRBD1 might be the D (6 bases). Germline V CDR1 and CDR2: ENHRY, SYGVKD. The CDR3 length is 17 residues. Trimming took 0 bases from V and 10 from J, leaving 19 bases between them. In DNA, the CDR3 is TGTGCCATCAGTGAGTCGAGAGGGGGGGGAATCGAATCACCCCTCCACTTT. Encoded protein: CAISESRGGGIESPLHF.

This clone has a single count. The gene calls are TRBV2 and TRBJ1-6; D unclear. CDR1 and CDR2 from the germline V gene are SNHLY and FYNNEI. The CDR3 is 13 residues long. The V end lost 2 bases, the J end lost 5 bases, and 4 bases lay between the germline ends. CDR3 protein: CASSEQNNSPLHF. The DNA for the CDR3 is TGTGCCAGCAGTGAACAGAATAATTCACCCCTCCACTTT.

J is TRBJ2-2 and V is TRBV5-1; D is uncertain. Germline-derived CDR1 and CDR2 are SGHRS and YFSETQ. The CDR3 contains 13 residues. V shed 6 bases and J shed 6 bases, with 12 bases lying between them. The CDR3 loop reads CASNSRMSGELFF. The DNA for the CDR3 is TGCGCCAGCAACTCTCGAATGTCCGGGGAGCTGTTTTTT.

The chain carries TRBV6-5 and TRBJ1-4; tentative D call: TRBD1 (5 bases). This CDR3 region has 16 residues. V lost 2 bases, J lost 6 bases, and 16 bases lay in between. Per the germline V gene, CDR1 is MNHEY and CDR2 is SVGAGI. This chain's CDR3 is CASSYGIGAIHEKLFF. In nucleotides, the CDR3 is TGTGCCAGCAGTTACGGTATAGGGGCTATACATGAAAAACTGTTTTTT.

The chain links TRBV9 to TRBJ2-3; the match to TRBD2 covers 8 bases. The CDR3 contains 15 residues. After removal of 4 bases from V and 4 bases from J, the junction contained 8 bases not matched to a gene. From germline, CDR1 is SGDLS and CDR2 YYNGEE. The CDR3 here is CASSLSGRGADTQYF. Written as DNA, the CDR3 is TGTGCCAGCAGCCTATCCGGGAGGGGCGCAGATACGCAGTATTTT. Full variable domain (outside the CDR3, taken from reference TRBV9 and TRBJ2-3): DSGVTQTPKHLITATGQRVTLRCSPRSGDLSVYWYQQSLDQGLQFLIQYYNGEERAKGNILERFSAQQFPDLHSELNLSSLELGDSALYFCASSLSGRGADTQYFGPGTRLTVL.

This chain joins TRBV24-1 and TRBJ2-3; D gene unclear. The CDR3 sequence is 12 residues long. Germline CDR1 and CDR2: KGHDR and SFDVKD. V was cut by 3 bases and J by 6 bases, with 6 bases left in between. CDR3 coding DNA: TGTGCCACCAGTGATCTCCCGGATACGCAGTATTTT. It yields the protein CATSDLPDTQYF.

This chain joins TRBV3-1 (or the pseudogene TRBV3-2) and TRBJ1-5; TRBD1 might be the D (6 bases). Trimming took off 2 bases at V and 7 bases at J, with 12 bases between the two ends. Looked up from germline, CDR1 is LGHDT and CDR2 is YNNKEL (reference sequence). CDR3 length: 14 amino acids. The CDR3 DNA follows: TGTGCCAGCAGCCAAACAGGGTCAGGCCAGCCCCAGCATTTT. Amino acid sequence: CASSQTGSGQPQHF.